The TCR beta chain described here comes from a study of T cell repertoires in cytomegalovirus infection. Findings and caveats of the study: Cumulative frequency of public TCR beta families picked out carriers of CMV plus the relevant HLA.

TCRdb reprocessed the reads with MiXCR, giving one entry per CDR3 protein. The repertoire consists of around 530,000 distinct CDR3 sequences, with approximately 26% occurring once and the leading ten covering less than 15%. This clonotype was observed a handful of times. Its antigen is unidentified. The CDR3 consists of 14 residues. V was pared by 3 bases and J by 7 bases, with 15 bases between. The sample consisted of PBMCs. V usage is TRBV12-3 or TRBV12-4 and J usage is TRBJ1-2; D is uncertain. This clonotype was sampled from a human donor in good health (CMV status not recorded). Some clones in this sample may be carry-over from other donors' samples. CDR3 nucleotides: TGTGCCAGCAGTTTCTCGGCGTCAACTTTTGGCTACACCTTC. The encoded protein is CASSFSASTFGYTF.